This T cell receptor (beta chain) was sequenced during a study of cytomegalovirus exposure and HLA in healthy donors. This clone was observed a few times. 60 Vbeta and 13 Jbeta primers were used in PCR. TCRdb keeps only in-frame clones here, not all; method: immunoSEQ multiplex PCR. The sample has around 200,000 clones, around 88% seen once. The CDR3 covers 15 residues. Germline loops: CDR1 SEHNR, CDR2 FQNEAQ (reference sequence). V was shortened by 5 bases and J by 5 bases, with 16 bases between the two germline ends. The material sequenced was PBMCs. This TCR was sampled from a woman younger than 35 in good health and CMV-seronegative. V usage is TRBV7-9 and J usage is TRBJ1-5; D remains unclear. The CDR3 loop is CASSLTTAGDQPQHF. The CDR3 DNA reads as TGTGCCAGCAGCCTTACAACCGCCGGGGATCAGCCCCAGCATTTT.